Listed below are T cell receptor beta chains from one sample, sequenced in a study of T cells in Graves' hyperthyroidism and ophthalmopathy. TCRdb re-derived calls from the multiplex PCR reads in MiXCR, one entry per CDR3 protein. The sample consists of 250,000 to 300,000 distinct CDR3 sequences, around 20% of them appearing once. Sequencing was done on a sample of blood. The source is a man aged 45-65 years with Graves' ophthalmopathy. CDR3s include the opening cysteine and the closing phenylalanine or tryptophan. The D gene is left open where the match is weak. Only part of the rows carry a size: once, few, many, or a class if the clone is expanded.

TRBJ2-3 . TRBV30 TRBD1 CAWSVWDRLRKDTQYF TGTGCCTGGAGTGTGTGGGACAGGCTAAGGAAGGATACGCAGTATTTT
TRBJ2-3 many TRBV9 . CASSAYLESYTQYF TGTGCCAGCAGCGCGTATCTGGAGTCGTATACGCAGTATTTT
TRBJ1-2 many TRBV11-2 . CASSSQGYGYTF TGTGCCAGCAGCTCCCAGGGCTATGGCTACACCTTC
TRBJ2-7 few TRBV5-6 . CASSLTASEQYF TGTGCCAGCAGCCTGACAGCGTCCGAGCAGTACTTC
TRBJ2-5 . TRBV2 . CASGAEETQYF TGTGCCAGCGGTGCCGAAGAGACCCAGTACTTC
TRBJ2-7 few TRBV18 . CASVVGQGSSYEQYF TGTGCCAGCGTCGTTGGGCAGGGGAGCTCCTACGAGCAGTACTTC
TRBJ2-3 few TRBV20-1 TRBD2 CSARGSGGRYTDTQYF TGCAGTGCTAGAGGTTCTGGCGGGAGGTACACAGATACGCAGTATTTT
TRBJ2-7 many TRBV7-9 . CASSPQGVSGSREQYF TGTGCCAGCAGCCCCCAGGGGGTTAGCGGTAGTCGGGAGCAGTACTTC
TRBJ2-5 few TRBV7-7 . CASSQSPGEETQYF TGTGCTAGCAGCCAAAGTCCAGGGGAAGAGACCCAGTACTTC
TRBJ1-2 many TRBV2 . CASSESVGKWGYGYTF TGTGCCAGCAGTGAGTCAGTAGGGAAGTGGGGCTATGGCTACACCTTC
TRBJ1-5 . TRBV6-1 . CASSGEGIGNQPQHF TGTGCCAGCAGTGGGGAGGGAATCGGCAATCAGCCCCAGCATTTT
TRBJ2-5 many TRBV7-3 . CASSRRHRETQYF TGTGCCAGCAGCCGGCGACATCGAGAGACCCAGTACTTC
TRBJ2-3 . TRBV4-1 TRBD1 CASSFRPGQGAEDSTDTQYF TGCGCCAGCAGCTTCCGGCCGGGACAGGGGGCGGAGGACAGCACAGATACGCAGTATTTT
TRBJ2-1 . TRBV4-2 TRBD2 CASSQVGSGGYNEQFF TGTGCCAGCAGCCAAGTAGGAAGCGGGGGTTACAATGAGCAGTTCTTC
TRBJ2-5 many TRBV3-1 TRBD1 CASRRTGGETQYF TGTGCCAGCAGACGGACAGGAGGAGAGACCCAGTACTTC
TRBJ2-2 few TRBV24-1 TRBD2 CATSDLPGLAGGPYTGELFF TGTGCCACCAGTGATTTGCCGGGACTAGCGGGAGGGCCGTACACCGGGGAGCTGTTTTTT